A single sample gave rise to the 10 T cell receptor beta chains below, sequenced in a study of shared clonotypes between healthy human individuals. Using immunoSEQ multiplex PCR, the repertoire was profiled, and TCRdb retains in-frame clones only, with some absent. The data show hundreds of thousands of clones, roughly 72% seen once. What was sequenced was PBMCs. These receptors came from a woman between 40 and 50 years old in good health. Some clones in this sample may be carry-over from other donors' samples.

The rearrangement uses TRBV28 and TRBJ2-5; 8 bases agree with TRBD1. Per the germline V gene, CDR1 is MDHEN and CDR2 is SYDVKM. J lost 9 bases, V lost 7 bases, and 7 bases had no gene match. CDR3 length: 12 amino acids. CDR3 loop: CASIGQGRAQYF. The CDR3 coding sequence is TGTGCCAGCATAGGACAGGGTAGGGCCCAGTACTTC.

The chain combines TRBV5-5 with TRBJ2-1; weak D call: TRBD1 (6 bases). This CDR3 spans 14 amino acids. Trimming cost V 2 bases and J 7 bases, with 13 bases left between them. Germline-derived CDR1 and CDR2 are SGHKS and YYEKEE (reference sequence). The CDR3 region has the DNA TGTGCCAGCAGCTTAGGGGGATTGTTAAATGAGCAGTTCTTC. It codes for CASSLGGLLNEQFF.

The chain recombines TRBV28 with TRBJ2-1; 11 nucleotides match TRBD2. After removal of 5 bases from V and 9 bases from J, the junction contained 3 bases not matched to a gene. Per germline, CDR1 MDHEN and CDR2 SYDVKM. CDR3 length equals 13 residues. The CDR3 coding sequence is TGTGCCAGCAGTGGGACTAGCGGTAGTGAGCAGTTCTTC. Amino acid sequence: CASSGTSGSEQFF.

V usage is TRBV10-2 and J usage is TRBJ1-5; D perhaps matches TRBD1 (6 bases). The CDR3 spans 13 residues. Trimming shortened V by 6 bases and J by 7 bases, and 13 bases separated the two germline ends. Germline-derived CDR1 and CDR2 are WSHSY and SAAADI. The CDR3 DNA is TGCGCCAGCAGGCCGGGACATACGCAGCCCCAGCATTTT. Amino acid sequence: CASRPGHTQPQHF.

The CDR3 loop reads CASCRGAGERNYEQYF. In DNA form, the CDR3 reads TGCGCCAGCTGCCGGGGGGCGGGGGAGCGGAATTACGAGCAGTACTTC. This chain uses TRBV5-1 with TRBJ2-7; a weak D match, TRBD2 (7 bases). CDR3 length equals 16 residues. The V and J ends lost 7 bases and 4 bases respectively, with 24 bases between them. Looked up from germline, CDR1 is SGHRS and CDR2 is YFSETQ.

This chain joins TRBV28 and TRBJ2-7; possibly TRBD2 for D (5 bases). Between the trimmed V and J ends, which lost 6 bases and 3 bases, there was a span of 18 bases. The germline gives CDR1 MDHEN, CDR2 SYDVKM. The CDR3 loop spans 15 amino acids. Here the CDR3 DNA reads TGTGCCAGCAGGTCGGACCGGGGTACCAACTACGAGCAGTACTTC. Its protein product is CASRSDRGTNYEQYF.

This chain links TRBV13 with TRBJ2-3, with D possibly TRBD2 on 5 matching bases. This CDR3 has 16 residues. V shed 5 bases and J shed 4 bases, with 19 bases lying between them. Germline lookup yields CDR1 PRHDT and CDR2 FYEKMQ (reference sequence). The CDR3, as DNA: TGTGCCAGCAGCCGCGACGGGCACCGGGGTGCAGATACGCAGTATTTT. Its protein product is CASSRDGHRGADTQYF.

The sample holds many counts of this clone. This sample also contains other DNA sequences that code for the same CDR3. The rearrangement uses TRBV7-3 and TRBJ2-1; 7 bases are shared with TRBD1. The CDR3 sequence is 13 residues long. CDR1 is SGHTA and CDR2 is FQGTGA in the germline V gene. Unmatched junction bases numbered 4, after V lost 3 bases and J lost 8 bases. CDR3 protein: CASSLNRGDEQFF. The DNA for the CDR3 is TGTGCCAGCAGCTTGAACAGGGGAGATGAGCAGTTCTTC.

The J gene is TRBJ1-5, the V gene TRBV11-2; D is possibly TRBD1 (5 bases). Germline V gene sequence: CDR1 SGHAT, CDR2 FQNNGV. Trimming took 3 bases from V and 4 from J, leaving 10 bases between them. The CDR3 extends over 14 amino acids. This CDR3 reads CASSLEGNNQPQHF. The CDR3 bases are TGTGCCAGCAGCTTGGAGGGGAATAATCAGCCCCAGCATTTT.

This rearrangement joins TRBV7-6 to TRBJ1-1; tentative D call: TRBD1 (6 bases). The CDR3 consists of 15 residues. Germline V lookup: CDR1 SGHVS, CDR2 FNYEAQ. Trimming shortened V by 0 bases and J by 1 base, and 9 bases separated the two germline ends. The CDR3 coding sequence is TGTGCCAGCAGCTTAGCGTTAGGGGGGAACACTGAAGCTTTCTTT. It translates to CASSLALGGNTEAFF.